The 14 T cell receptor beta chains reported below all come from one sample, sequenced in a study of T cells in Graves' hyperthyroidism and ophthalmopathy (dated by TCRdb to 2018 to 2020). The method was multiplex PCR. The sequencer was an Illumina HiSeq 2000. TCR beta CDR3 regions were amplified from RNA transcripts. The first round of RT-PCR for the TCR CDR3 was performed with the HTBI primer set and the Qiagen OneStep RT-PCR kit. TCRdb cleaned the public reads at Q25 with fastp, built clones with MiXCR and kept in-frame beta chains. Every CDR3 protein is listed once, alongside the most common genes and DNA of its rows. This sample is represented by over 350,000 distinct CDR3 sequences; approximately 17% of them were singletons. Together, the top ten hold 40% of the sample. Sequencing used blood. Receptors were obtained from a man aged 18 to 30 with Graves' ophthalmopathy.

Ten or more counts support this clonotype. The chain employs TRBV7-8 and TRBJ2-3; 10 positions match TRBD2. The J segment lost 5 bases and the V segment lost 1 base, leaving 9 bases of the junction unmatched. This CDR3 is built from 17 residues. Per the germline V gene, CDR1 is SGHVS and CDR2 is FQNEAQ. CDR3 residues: CASSLVVSGGIGDTQYF. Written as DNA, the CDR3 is TGTGCCAGCAGCTTAGTGGTTAGCGGGGGGATAGGAGATACGCAGTATTTT.

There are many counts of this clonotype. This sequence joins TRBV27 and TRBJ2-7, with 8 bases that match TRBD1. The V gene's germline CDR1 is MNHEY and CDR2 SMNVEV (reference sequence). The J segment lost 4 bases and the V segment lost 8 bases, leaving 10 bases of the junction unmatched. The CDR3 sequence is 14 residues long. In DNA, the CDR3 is TGTGCCAGCGCACGGCAGGGGGCTTATTACGAGCAGTACTTC. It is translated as CASARQGAYYEQYF.

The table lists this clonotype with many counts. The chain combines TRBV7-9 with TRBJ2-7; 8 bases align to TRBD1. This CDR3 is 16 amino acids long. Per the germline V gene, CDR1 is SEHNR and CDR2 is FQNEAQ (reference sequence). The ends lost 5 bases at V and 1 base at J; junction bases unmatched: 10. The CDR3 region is CASSTPDRAPSYEQYF. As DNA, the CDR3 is TGTGCCAGCAGCACTCCGGACAGGGCGCCATCCTACGAGCAGTACTTC. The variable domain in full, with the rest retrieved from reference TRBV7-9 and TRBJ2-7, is DTGVSQNPRHKITKRGQNVTFRCDPISEHNRLYWYRQTLGQGPEFLTYFQNEAQLEKSRLLSDRFSAERPKGSFSTLEIQRTEQGDSAMYLCASSTPDRAPSYEQYFGPGTRLTVT.

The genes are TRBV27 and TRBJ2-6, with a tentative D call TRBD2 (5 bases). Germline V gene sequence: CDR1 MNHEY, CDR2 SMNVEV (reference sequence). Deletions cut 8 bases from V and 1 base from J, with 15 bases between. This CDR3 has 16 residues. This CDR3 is CASLAGVRSGANVLTF. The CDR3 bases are TGTGCCAGCCTCGCCGGGGTCCGGTCTGGGGCCAACGTCCTGACTTTC.

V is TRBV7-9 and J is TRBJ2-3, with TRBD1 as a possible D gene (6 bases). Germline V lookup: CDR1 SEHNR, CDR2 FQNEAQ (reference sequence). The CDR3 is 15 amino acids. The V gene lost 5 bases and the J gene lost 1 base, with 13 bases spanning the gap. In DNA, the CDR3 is TGTGCCAGCAGCCCAGGGGCAATAGGCACAGATACGCAGTATTTT. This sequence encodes CASSPGAIGTDTQYF.

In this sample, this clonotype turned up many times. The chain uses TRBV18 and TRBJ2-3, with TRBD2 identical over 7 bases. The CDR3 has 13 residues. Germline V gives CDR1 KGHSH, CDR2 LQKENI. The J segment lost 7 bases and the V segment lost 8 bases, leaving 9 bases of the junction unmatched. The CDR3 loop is CASANGGIYTQYF. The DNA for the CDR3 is TGTGCCAGCGCAAACGGGGGGATCTATACGCAGTATTTT.

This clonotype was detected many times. CDR3 nucleotides: TGCGCCAGCAGAAAAACAACAGGGGATCCGGATGAGCAGTTCTTC. It codes for CASRKTTGDPDEQFF. The gene calls are TRBV5-1 and TRBJ2-1; the match to TRBD1 covers 7 bases. With 5 bases clipped from V and 8 bases from J, the junction kept 13 bases outside the gene matches. This CDR3 has 15 amino acids. Per the germline V gene, CDR1 is SGHRS and CDR2 is YFSETQ.

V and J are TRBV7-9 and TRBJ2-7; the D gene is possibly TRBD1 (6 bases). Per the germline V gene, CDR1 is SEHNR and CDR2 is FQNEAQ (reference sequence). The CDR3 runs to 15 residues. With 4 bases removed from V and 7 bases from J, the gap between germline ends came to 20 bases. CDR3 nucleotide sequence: TGTGCCAGCAGCTCCAGGGGCGGAGACCTTAGAGAGCAGTACTTC. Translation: CASSSRGGDLREQYF.

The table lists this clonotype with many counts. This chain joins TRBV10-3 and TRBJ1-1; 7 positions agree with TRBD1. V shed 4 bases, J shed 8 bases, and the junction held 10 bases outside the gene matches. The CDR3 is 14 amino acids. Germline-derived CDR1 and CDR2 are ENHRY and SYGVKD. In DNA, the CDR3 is TGTGCCATCAGTGCTAGACAGGGTATAGAAGAAGCTTTCTTT. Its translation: CAISARQGIEEAFF.

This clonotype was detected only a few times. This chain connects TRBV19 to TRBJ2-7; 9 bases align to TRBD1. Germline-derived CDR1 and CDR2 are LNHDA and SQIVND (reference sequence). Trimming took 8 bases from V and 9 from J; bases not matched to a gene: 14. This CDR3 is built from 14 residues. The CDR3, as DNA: TGTGCCAGTGGGCCGGGACAGGGTCTTCAGGTGCAGTACTTC. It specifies CASGPGQGLQVQYF.

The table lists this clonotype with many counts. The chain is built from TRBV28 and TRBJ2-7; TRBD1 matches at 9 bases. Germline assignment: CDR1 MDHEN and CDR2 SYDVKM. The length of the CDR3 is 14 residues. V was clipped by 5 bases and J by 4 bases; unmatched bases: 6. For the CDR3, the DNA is TGTGCCAGCAGTAGGGACAGGGTGACGTACGAGCAGTACTTC. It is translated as CASSRDRVTYEQYF.

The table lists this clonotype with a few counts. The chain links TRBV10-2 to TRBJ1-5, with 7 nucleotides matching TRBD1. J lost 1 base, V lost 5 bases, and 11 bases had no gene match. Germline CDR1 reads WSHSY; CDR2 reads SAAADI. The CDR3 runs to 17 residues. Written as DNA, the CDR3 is TGCGCCAGCAGTTTCCCCCCTGGACAGGCGAGCAATCAGCCCCAGCATTTT. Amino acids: CASSFPPGQASNQPQHF.

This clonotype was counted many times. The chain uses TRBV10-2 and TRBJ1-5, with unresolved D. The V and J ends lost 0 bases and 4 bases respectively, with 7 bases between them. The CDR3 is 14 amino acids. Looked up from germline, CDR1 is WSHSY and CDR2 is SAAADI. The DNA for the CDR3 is TGCGCCAGCAGTGAGTCGTCACAAAATCAGCCCCAGCATTTT. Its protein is CASSESSQNQPQHF.

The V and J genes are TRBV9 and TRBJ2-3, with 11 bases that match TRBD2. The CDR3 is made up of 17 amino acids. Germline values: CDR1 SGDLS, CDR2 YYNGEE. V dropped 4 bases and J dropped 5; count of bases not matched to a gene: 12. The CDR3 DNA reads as TGTGCCAGCAGCCCAATAGCGGGGGGGCTAATTGGAGATACGCAGTATTTT. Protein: CASSPIAGGLIGDTQYF.